This paragraph reports one T cell receptor (beta chain). The data are from a study of blood T cell repertoires in COVID-19. Study details: Samples representing acute and convalescent COVID-19 were sourced from the United States, Italy and Spain.

The authors' processing: The authors estimated nucleated cell counts from reference gene primer amplification. Measured with immunoSEQ multiplex PCR; TCRdb has only the in-frame clones, and not every one. V, J and clone size reflect that table, while D and trimming were determined from the DNA. The sample carries around 300,000 clones, roughly 86% recorded once. The clonotype comes from a woman under 30 who had recovered from COVID-19. The sequenced sample consisted of PBMCs or T cells enriched from blood (not recorded which).

CDR3 region: CATSGDRSYEQYF. The CDR3 nucleotides are TGTGCCACCAGCGGGGACAGGTCCTACGAGCAGTACTTC. The rearrangement links TRBV15 to TRBJ2-7; 8 bases agree with TRBD1. CDR1 is LNHNV, CDR2 YYDKDF, per germline (reference sequence). V lost 5 bases and J lost 1; bases outside the gene matches: 1. CDR3 size: 13 residues.